This TCR beta chain derives from a study of cytomegalovirus exposure and HLA in healthy donors. The PCR had 60 Vbeta and 13 Jbeta primers. The assay was immunoSEQ multiplex PCR, and TCRdb's table has in-frame clones only and misses some. The data contain roughly 120,000 clones, just under 75% of them singletons. The CDR3 sequence is 13 residues long. V was trimmed by 0 bases and J by 8 bases, leaving 10 bases between them. CDR1 ENHRY and CDR2 SYGVKD come from the germline V gene. Notes on the study in general: Listed as cytomegalovirus-associated were roughly 180 TCR beta chains. The authors later linked a missense DCLRE1C variant to TCR beta V- and J-gene trimming.

As for this clone: Its antigen remains unidentified.

Donors were ostensibly healthy at sampling, although undocumented immune exposures were probable. The receptor's source is a man between 60 and 75 years old in good health and CMV-seropositive. The chain employs TRBV10-3 and TRBJ1-1; D ambiguous. Sequenced input: PBMCs. The CDR3 spells CAISESRMGEAFF. As DNA, the CDR3 is TGTGCCATCAGTGAGTCTCGGATGGGCGAAGCTTTCTTT.